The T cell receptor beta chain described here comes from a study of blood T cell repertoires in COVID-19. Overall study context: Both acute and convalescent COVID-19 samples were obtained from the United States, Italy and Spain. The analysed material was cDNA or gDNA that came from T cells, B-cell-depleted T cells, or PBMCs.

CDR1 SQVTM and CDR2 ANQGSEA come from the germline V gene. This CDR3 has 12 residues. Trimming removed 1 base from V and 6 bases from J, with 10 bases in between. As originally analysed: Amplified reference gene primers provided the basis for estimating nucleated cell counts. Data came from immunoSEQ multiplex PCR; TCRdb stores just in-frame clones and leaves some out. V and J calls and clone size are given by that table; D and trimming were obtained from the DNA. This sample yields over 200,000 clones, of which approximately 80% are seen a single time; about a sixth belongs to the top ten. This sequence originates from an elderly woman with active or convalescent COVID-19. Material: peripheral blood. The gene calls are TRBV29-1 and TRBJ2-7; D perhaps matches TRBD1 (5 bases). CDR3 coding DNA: TGCAGCGTTGAAGGTCAGGGAATCGAGCAGTACTTC. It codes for CSVEGQGIEQYF.